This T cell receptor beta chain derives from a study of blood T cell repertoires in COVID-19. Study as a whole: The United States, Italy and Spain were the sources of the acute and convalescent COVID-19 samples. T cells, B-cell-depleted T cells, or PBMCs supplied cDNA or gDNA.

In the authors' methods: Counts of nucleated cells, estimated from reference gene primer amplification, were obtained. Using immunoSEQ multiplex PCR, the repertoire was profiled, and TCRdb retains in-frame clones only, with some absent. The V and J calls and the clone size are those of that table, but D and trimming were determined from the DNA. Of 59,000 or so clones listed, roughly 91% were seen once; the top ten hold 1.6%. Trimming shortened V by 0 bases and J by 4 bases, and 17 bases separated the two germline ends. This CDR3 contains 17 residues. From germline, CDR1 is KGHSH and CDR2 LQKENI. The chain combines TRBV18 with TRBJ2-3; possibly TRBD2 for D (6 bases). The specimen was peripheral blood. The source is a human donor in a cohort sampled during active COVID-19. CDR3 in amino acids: CASSPPAGSLRPDTQYF. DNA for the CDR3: TGTGCCAGCTCACCACCTGCCGGGAGTTTAAGACCAGATACGCAGTATTTT.